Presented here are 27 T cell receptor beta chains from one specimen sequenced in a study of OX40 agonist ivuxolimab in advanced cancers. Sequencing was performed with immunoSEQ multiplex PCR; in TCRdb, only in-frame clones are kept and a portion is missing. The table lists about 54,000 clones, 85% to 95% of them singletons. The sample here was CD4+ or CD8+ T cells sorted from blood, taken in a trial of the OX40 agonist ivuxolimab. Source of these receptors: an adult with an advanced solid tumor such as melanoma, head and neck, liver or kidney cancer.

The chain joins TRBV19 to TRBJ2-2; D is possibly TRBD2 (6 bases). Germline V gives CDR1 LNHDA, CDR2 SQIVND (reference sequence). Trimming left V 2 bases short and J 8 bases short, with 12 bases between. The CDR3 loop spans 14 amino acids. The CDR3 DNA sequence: TGTGCCAGTAGTATAATGGGAGGCGGAGGGGAGCTGTTTTTT. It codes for CASSIMGGGGELFF.

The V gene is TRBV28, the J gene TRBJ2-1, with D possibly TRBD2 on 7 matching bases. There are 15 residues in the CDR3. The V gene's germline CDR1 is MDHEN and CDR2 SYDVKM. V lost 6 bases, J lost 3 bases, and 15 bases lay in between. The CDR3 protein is CASSPRGGDYNEQFF. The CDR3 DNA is TGTGCCAGCAGCCCTAGGGGGGGAGACTACAATGAGCAGTTCTTC.

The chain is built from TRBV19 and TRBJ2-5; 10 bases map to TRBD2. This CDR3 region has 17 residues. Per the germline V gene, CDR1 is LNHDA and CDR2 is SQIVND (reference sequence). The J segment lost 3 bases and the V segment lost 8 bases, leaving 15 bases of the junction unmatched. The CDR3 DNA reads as TGTGCCAGTCAGCTGAGCGGGGGGGCCGTTGGGGAAGAGACCCAGTACTTC. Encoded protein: CASQLSGGAVGEETQYF.

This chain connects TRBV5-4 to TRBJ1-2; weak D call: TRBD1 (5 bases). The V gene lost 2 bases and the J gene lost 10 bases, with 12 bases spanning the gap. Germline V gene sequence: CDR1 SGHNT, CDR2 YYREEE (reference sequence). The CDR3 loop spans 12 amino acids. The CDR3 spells CASSFGGIDYTF. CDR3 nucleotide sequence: TGTGCCAGCAGCTTTGGGGGAATAGACTACACCTTC.

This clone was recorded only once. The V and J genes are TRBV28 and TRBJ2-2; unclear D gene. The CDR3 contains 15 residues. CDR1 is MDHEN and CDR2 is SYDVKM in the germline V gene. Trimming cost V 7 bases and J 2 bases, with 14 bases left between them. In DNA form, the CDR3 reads TGTGCCAGCACCGATAGTTACACTAACACCGGGGAGCTGTTTTTT. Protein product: CASTDSYTNTGELFF.

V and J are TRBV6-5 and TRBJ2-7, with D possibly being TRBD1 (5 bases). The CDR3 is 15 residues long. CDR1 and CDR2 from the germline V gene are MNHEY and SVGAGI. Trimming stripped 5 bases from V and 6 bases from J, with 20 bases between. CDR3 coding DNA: TGTGCCAGCAGTCCCTTCCTAAGACCTGGGGCCGAGCAGTACTTC. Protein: CASSPFLRPGAEQYF.

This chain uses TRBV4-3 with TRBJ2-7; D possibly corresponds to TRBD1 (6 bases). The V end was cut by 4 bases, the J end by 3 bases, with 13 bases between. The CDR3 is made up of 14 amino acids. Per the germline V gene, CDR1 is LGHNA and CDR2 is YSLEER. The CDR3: CASSPATGSYEQYF. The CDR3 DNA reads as TGCGCCAGCAGCCCAGCGACAGGTAGCTACGAGCAGTACTTC.

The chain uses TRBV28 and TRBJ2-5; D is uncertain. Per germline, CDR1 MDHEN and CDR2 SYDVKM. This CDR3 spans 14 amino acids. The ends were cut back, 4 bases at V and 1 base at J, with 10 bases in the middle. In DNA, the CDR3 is TGTGCCAGCAGTTCGTCACTATCCCAAGAGACCCAGTACTTC. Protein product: CASSSSLSQETQYF.

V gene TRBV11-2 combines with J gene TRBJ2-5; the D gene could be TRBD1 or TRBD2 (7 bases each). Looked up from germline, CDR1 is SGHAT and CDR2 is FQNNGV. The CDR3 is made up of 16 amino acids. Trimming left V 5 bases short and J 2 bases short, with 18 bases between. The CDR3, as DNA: TGTGCCAGCAGCCCGTCAGGGGGGGGGCCTCAAGAGACCCAGTACTTC. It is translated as CASSPSGGGPQETQYF.

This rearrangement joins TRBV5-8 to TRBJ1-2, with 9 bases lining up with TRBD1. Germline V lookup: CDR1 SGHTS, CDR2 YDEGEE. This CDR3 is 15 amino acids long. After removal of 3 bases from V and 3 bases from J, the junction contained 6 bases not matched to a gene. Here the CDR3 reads CASSSGQGGYYGYTF. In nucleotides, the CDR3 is TGTGCCAGCAGCTCGGGACAGGGAGGGTACTATGGCTACACCTTC.

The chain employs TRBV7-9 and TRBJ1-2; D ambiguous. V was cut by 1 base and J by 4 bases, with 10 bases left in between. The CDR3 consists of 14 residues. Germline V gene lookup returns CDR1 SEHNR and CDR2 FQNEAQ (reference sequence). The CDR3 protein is CASSLESGFYGYTF. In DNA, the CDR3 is TGTGCCAGCAGCTTAGAGTCGGGTTTCTATGGCTACACCTTC. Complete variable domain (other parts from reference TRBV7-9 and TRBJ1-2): DTGVSQNPRHKITKRGQNVTFRCDPISEHNRLYWYRQTLGQGPEFLTYFQNEAQLEKSRLLSDRFSAERPKGSFSTLEIQRTEQGDSAMYLCASSLESGFYGYTFGSGTRLTVV.

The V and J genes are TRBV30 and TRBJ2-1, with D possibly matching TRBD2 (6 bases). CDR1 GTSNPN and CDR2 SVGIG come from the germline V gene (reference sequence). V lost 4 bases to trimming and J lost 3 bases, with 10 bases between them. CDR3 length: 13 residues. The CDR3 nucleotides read TGTGCCTGGAAACTAGCCAACTACAATGAGCAGTTCTTC. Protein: CAWKLANYNEQFF.

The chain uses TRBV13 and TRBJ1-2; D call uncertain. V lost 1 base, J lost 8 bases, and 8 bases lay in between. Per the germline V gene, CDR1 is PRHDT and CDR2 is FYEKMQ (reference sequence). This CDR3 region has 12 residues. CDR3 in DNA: TGTGCCAGCAGCTTAGAAGGGTTAGGCTACACCTTC. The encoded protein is CASSLEGLGYTF.

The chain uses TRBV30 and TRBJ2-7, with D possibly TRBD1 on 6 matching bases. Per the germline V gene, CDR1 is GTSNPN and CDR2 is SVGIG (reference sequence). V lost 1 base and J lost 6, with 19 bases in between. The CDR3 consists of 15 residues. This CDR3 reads CAWSEAKGQVAEQYF. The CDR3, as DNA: TGTGCCTGGAGTGAGGCGAAGGGACAAGTAGCCGAGCAGTACTTC.

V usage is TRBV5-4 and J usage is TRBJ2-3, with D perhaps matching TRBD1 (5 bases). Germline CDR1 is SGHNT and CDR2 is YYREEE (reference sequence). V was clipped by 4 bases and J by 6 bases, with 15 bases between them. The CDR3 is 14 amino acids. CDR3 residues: CASSPTGLGDTQYF. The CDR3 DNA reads TGTGCCAGCAGCCCCACAGGTCTGGGGGATACGCAGTATTTT.

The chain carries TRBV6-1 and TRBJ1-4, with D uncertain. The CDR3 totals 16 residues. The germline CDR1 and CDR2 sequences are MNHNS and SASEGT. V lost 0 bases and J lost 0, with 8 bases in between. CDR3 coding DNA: TGTGCCAGCAGTGAAGCTCTGACTGCAACTAATGAAAAACTGTTTTTT. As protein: CASSEALTATNEKLFF.

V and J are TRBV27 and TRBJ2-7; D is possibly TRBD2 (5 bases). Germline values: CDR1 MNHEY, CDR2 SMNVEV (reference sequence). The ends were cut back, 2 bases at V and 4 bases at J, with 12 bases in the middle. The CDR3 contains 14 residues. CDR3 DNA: TGTGCCAGCAGTTTAAAGAGTCGGGGATACGAGCAGTACTTC. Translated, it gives CASSLKSRGYEQYF.

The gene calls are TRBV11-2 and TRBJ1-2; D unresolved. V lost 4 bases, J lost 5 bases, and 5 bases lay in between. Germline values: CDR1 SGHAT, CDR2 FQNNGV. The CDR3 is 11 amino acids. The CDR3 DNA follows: TGTGCCAGCAGCTCATCATATGGCTACACCTTC. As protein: CASSSSYGYTF.

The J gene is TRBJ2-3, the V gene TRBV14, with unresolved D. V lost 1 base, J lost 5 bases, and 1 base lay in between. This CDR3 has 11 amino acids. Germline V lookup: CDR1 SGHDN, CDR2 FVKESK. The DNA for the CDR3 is TGTGCCAGCAGCCAAGGAGATACGCAGTATTTT. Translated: CASSQGDTQYF.

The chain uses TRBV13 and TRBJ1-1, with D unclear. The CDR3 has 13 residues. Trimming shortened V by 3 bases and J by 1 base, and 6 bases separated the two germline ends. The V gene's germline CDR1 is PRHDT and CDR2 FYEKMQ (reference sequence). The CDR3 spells CASSFGQNTEAFF. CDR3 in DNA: TGTGCCAGCAGCTTCGGCCAGAACACTGAAGCTTTCTTT.

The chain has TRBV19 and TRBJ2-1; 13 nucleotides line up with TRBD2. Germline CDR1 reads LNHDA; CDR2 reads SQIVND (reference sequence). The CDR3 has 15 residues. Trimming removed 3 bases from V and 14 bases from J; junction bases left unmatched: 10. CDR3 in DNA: TGTGCCAGTAGTATTGGGACTAGCGGGGTCTTAAGTAAGTTCTTC. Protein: CASSIGTSGVLSKFF.

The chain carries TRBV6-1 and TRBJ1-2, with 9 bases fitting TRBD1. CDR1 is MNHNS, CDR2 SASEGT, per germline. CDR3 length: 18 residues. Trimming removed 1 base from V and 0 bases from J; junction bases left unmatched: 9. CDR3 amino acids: CASSEENSGTGSNYGYTF. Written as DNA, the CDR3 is TGTGCCAGCAGTGAAGAAAATTCCGGGACAGGGTCTAACTATGGCTACACCTTC.

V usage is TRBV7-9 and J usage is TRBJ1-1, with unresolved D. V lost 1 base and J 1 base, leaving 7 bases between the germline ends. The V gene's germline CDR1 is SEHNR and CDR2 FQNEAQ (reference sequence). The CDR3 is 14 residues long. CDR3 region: CASSLVRGNTEAFF. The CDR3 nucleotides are TGTGCCAGCAGCTTAGTTCGAGGGAACACTGAAGCTTTCTTT.

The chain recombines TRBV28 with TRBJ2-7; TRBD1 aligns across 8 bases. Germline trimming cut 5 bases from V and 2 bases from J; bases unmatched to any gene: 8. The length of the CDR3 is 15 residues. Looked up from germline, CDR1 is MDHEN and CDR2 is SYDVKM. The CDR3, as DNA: TGTGCCAGCAGTCGTGACAGGGGTTTGCCCTACGAGCAGTACTTC. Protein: CASSRDRGLPYEQYF. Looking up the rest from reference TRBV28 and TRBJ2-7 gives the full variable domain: DVKVTQSSRYLVKRTGEKVFLECVQDMDHENMFWYRQDPGLGLRLIYFSYDVKMKEKGDIPEGYSVSREKKERFSLILESASTNQTSMYLCASSRDRGLPYEQYFGPGTRLTVT.

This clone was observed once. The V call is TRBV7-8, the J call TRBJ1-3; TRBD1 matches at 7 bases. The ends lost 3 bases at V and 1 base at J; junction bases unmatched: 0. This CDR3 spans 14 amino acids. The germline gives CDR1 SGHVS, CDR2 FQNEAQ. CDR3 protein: CASSLTGSGNTIYF. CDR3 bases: TGTGCCAGCAGCTTGACAGGGTCTGGAAACACCATATATTTT.

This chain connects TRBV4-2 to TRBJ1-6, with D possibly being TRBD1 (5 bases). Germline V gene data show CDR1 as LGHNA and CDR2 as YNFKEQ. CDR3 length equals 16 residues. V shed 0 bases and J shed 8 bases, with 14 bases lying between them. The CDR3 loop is CASSQDWQGKDSPLHF. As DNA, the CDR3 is TGTGCCAGCAGCCAAGATTGGCAGGGTAAGGATTCACCCCTCCACTTT.

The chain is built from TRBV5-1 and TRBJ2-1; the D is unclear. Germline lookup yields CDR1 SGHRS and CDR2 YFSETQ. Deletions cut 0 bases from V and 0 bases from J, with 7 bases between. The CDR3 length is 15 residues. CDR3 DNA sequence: TGCGCCAGCAGCTTGGAGGGCAGCTCCTACAATGAGCAGTTCTTC. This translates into CASSLEGSSYNEQFF.